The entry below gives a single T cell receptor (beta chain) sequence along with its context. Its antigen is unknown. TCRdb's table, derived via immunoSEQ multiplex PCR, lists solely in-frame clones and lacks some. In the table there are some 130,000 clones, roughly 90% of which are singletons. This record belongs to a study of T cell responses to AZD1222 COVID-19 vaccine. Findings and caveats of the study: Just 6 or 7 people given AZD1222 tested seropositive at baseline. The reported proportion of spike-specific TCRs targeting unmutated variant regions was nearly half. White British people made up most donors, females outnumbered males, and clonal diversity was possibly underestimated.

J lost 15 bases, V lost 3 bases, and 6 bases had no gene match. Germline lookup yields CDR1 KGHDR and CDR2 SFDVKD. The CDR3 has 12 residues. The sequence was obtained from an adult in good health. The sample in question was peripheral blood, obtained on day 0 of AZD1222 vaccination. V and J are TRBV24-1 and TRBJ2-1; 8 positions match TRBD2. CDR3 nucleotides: TGTGCCACCAGTGATCGGAGCGGGAGCCTGTTCTTC. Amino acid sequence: CATSDRSGSLFF.